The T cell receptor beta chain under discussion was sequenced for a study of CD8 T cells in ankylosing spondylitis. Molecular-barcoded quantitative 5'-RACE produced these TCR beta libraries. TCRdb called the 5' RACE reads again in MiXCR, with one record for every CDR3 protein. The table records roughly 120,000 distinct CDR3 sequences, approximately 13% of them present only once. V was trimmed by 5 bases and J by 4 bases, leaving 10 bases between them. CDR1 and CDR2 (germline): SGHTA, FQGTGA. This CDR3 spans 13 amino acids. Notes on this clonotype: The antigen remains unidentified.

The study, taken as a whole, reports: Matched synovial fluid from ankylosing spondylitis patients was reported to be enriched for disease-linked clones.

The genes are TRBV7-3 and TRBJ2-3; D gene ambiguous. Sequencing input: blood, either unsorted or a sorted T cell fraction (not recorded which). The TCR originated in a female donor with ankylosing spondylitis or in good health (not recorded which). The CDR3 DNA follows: TGTGCCAGCAGCCCGCGATTCGCAGATACGCAGTATTTT. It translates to CASSPRFADTQYF.